Presented here are 7 T cell receptor beta chains from one specimen sequenced in a study of Tregs in tolerant kidney transplant recipients. Clones were read by immunoSEQ multiplex PCR, and TCRdb kept only the in-frame ones, dropping some. Of about 100,000 clones in the sample, 80% to 95% are singletons; the top ten hold 0.35% to 0.55%. The input for sequencing was CD4+ T cells from blood, taken before the transplant. These receptors were taken from a human donor who received a combined kidney and bone marrow transplant.

The V gene is TRBV10-1, the J gene TRBJ1-1; D not certain. The CDR3 has 16 amino acids. The V and J ends lost 0 bases and 3 bases respectively, with 14 bases between them. The V gene's germline CDR1 is WNHNN and CDR2 SYGVQD (reference sequence). CDR3 nucleotide sequence: TGCGCCAGCAGTGAGTCAATGGCTCTCCAAGACACTGAAGCTTTCTTT. Translation gives CASSESMALQDTEAFF.

The chain carries TRBV9 and TRBJ1-4; TRBD1 matches 7 bases. Germline-derived CDR1 and CDR2 are SGDLS and YYNGEE. V dropped 0 bases and J dropped 3; count of bases not matched to a gene: 5. CDR3 length: 16 amino acids. The CDR3 DNA is TGTGCCAGCAGCGTAGCTCCGGGACAGCCTAATGAAAAACTGTTTTTT. The encoded protein is CASSVAPGQPNEKLFF.

The rearrangement joins TRBV4-1 to TRBJ1-5; 7 bases are a match to TRBD1. V shed 3 bases, J shed 6 bases, and the junction held 11 bases outside the gene matches. Germline lookup yields CDR1 MGHRA and CDR2 YSYEKL. There are 16 residues in the CDR3. The CDR3 nucleotides are TGCGCCAGCAGCCAGGGCCCGGACAGGTCAGGTCAGCCCCAGCATTTT. It is translated as CASSQGPDRSGQPQHF.

The rearrangement links TRBV7-2 to TRBJ2-2, with D possibly matching TRBD1 (6 bases). Trimming removed 0 bases from V and 0 bases from J, with 8 bases in between. This CDR3 contains 16 residues. Per the germline V gene, CDR1 is SGHTA and CDR2 is FQGNSA. CDR3 residues: CASSLAYRANTGELFF. The CDR3 coding sequence is TGTGCCAGCAGCTTAGCATACAGGGCGAACACCGGGGAGCTGTTTTTT.

Regarding this clone: The sample holds other DNA sequences that translate to the same CDR3. The chain recombines TRBV10-3 with TRBJ2-3, with D perhaps TRBD1 (5 bases). CDR3 length equals 14 residues. Germline CDR1 ENHRY, CDR2 SYGVKD. V was pared by 4 bases and J by 0 bases, with 8 bases between. The CDR3 here is CAISAGLSTDTQYF. For the CDR3, the DNA is TGTGCCATCAGTGCAGGGCTCAGCACAGATACGCAGTATTTT.

This chain's CDR3 is CASSPRRDRGRNEQFF. The CDR3 DNA follows: TGCGCCAGCAGCCCTCGGAGGGACAGGGGAAGGAATGAGCAGTTCTTC. The V call is TRBV4-1, the J call TRBJ2-1; TRBD1 matches at 10 bases. Trimming removed 4 bases from V and 7 bases from J; junction bases left unmatched: 10. The CDR3 runs 16 residues. Germline CDR1 is MGHRA and CDR2 is YSYEKL.

This clone showed up just once. This sequence joins TRBV4-3 and TRBJ1-6; weak D call: TRBD1 (6 bases). The CDR3 has 13 residues. Between the trimmed V and J ends, which lost 4 bases and 10 bases, there was a span of 11 bases. CDR1 is LGHNA, CDR2 YSLEER, per germline. In DNA form, the CDR3 reads TGCGCCAGCAGCCGGGACAACGGATCACCCCTCCACTTT. It specifies CASSRDNGSPLHF.